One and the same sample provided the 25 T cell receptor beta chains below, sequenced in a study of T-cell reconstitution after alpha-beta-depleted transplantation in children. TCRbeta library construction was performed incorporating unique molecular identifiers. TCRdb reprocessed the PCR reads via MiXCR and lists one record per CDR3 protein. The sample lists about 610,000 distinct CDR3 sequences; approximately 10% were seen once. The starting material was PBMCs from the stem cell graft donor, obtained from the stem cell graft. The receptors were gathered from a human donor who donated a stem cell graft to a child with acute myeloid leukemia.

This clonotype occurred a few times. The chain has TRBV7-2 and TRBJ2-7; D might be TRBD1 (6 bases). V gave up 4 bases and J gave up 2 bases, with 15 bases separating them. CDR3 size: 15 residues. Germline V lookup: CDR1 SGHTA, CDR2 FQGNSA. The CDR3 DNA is TGTGCCAGCAGCTCCTCTTCGACAGGACCCTACGAGCAGTACTTC. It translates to CASSSSSTGPYEQYF.

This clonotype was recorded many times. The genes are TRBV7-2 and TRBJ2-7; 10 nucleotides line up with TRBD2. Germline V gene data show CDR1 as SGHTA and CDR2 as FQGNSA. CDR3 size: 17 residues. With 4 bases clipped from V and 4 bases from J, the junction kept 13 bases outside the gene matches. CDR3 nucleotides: TGTGCCAGCAGCTCGCCAACTCTAGCGGGAGTTGGGTACGAGCAGTACTTC. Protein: CASSSPTLAGVGYEQYF.

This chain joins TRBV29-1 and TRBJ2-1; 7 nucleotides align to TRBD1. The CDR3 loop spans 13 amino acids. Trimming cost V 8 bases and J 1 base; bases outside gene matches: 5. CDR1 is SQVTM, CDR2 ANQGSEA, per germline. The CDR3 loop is CSYTTGSYNEQFF. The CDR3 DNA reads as TGCAGCTACACGACAGGGTCCTACAATGAGCAGTTCTTC.

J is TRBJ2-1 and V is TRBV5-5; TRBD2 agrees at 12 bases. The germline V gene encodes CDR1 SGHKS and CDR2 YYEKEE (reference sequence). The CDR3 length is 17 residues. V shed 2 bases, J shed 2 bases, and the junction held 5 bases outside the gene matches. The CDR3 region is CASSFRWTSGTYNEQFF. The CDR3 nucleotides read TGTGCCAGCAGCTTCCGCTGGACTAGCGGGACCTACAATGAGCAGTTCTTC.

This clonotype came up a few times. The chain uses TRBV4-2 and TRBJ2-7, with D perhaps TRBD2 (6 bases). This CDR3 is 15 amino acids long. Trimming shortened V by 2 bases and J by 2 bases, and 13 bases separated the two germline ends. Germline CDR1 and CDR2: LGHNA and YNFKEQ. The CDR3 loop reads CASSQSVADPYEQYF. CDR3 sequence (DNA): TGTGCCAGCAGCCAATCCGTAGCGGATCCCTACGAGCAGTACTTC.

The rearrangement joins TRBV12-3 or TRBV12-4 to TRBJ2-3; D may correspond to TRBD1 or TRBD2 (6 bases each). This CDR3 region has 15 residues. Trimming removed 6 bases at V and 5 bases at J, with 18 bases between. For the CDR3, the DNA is TGTGCCAGCAGCCCGGCGTGGGCGGGACAAGATACGCAGTATTTT. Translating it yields CASSPAWAGQDTQYF.

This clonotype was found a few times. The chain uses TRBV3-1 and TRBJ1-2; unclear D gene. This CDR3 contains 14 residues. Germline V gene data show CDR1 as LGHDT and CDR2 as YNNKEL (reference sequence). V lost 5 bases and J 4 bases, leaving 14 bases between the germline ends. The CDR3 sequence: CASSGVREAYGYTF. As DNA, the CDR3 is TGTGCCAGCAGCGGAGTTCGGGAGGCCTATGGCTACACCTTC.

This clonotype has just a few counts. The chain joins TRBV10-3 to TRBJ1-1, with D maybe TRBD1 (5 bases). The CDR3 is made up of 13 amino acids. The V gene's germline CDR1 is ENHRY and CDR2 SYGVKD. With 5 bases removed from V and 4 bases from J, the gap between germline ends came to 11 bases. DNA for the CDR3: TGTGCCATCAGTCAGGGTGAAAGCACTGAAGCTTTCTTT. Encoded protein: CAISQGESTEAFF.

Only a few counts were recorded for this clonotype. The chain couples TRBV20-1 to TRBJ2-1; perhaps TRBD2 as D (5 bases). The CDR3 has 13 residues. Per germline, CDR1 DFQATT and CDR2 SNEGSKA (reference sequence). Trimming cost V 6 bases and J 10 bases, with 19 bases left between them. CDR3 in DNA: TGCAGTGCCACTCTAATAGGGCGGAGGGAGCAGTTCTTC. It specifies CSATLIGRREQFF.

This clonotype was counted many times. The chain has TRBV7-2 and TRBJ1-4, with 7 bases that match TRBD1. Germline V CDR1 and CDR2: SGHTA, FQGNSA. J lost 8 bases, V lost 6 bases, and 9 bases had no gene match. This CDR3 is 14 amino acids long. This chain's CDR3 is CASSFGRGGEKLFF. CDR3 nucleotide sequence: TGTGCCAGCAGTTTCGGCCGAGGGGGCGAAAAACTGTTTTTT.

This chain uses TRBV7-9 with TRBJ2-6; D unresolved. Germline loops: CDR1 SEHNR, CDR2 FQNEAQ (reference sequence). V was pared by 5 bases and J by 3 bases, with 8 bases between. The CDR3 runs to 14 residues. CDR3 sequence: CASSTSGGANVLTF. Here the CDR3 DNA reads TGTGCCAGCAGCACATCCGGTGGGGCCAACGTCCTGACTTTC.

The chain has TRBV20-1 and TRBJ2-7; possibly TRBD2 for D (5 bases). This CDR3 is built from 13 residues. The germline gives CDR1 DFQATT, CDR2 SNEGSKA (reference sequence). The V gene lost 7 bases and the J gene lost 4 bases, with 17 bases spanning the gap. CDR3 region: CSVTGMGNYEQYF. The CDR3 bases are TGCAGTGTAACCGGGATGGGGAATTACGAGCAGTACTTC.

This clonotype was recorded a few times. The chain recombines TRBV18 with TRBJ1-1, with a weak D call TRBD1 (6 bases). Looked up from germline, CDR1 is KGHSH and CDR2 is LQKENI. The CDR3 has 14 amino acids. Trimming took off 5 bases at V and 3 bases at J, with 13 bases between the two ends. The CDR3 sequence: CASSLQGVDTEAFF. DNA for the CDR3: TGTGCCAGCTCATTACAGGGTGTAGACACTGAAGCTTTCTTT.

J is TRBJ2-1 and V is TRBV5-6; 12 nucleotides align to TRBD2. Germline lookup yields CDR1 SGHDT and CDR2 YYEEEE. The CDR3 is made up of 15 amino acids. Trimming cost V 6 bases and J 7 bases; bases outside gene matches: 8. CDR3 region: CASTTSGRPQNEQFF. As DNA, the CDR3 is TGTGCCAGCACCACTAGCGGGAGGCCCCAGAATGAGCAGTTCTTC. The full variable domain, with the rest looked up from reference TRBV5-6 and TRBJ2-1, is DAGVTQSPTHLIKTRGQQVTLRCSPKSGHDTVSWYQQALGQGPQFIFQYYEEEERQRGNFPDRFSGHQFPNYSSELNVNALLLGDSALYLCASTTSGRPQNEQFFGPGTRLTVL.

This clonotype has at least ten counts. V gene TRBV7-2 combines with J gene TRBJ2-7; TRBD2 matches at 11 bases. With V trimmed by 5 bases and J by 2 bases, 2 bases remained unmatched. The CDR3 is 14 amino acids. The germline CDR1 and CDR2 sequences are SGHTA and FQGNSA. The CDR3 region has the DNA TGTGCCAGCAGCCTGACTAGCGGGGCCTACGAGCAGTACTTC. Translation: CASSLTSGAYEQYF.

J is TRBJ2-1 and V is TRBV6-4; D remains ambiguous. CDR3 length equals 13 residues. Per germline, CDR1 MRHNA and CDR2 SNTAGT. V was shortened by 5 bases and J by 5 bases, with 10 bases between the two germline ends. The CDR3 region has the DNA TGTGCCAGCAGTCTCGAGATGAACAATGAGCAGTTCTTC. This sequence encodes CASSLEMNNEQFF.

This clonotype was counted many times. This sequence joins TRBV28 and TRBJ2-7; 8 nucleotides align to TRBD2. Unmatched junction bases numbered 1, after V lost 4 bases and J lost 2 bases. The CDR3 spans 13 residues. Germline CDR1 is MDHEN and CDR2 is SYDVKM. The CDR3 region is CASSSGGPYEQYF. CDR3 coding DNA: TGTGCCAGCAGTTCGGGGGGGCCCTACGAGCAGTACTTC.

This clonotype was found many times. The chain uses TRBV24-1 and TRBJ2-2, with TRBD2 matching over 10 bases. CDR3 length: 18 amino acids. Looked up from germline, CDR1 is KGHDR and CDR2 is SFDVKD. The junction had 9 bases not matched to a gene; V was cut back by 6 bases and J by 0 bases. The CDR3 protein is CATSRSLAGVTNTGELFF. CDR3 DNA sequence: TGTGCCACCAGTAGAAGCCTAGCGGGAGTGACGAACACCGGGGAGCTGTTTTTT.

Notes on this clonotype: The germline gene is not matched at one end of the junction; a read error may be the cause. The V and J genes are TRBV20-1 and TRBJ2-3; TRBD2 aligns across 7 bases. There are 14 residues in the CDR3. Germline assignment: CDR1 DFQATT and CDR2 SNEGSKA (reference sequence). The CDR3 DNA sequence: TGCATTGCTAGAGGCGGGAGAGGAGAAGATACGCAGTATTTT. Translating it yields CIARGGRGEDTQYF.

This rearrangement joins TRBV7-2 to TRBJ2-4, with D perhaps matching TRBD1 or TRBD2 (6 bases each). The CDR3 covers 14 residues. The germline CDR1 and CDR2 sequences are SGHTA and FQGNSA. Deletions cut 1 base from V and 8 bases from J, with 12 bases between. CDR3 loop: CASSLVGGPDIQYF. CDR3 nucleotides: TGTGCCAGCAGCTTAGTAGGGGGGCCGGACATTCAGTACTTC.

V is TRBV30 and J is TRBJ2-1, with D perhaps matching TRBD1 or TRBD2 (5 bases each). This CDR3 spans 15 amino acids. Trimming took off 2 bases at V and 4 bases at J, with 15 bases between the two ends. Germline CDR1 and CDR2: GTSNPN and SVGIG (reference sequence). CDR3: CAWSKEDGAYNEQFF. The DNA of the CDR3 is TGTGCCTGGAGTAAAGAGGACGGGGCGTACAATGAGCAGTTCTTC.

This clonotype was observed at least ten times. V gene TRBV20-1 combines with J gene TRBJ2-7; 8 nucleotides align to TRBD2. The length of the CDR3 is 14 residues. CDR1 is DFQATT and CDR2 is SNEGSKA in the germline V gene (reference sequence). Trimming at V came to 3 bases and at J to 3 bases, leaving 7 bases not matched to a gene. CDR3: CSASSLGLVYEQYF. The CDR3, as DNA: TGCAGTGCTAGCTCGTTGGGACTAGTCTACGAGCAGTACTTC.

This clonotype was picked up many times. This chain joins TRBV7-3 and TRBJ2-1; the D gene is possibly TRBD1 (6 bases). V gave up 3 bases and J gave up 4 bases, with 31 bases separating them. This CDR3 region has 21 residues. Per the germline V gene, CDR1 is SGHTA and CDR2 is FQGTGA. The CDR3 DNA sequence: TGTGCCAGCAGCTTCCAGACGTGGGACCTGCGAATGGGGGCTGAATACAATGAGCAGTTCTTC. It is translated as CASSFQTWDLRMGAEYNEQFF.

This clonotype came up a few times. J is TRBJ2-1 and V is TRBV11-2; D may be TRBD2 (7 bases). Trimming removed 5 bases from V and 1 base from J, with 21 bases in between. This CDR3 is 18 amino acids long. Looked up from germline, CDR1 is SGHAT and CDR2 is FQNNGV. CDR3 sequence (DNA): TGTGCCAGCAGCCCAAGGGGGGGAGGGCTATCGTCCTACAATGAGCAGTTCTTC. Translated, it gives CASSPRGGGLSSYNEQFF.

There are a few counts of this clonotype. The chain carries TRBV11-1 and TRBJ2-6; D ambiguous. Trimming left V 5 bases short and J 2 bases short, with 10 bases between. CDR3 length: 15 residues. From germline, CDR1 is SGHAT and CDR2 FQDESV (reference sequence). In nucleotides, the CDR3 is TGTGCCAGCAGCCCCCCTCAAGCTGGGGCCAACGTCCTGACTTTC. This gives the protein CASSPPQAGANVLTF.